The text below deals with one T cell receptor beta chain. Its antigen remains unknown. The germline V gene has CDR1 MGHRA and CDR2 YSYEKL. The CDR3 has 15 residues. V lost 0 bases, J lost 5 bases, and 13 bases lay in between. This entry is derived from a study of shared clonotypes between healthy human individuals. Study results and limitations: As a rule, naive subsets had a larger estimated richness than memory subsets. With few donors, the genetic and exposure-history diversity represented was limited.

As processed by the authors: ImmunoSEQ only sent back junction sequences with no quality scores, so filtering was done differently. Only in-frame clones appear in the TCRdb table, and some are missing; sequencing was by immunoSEQ multiplex PCR. The DNA gave D and trimming, while V, J and clone size come from that table. There are around 2,000,000 clones in the sample; roughly 95% occur only once, and 0.13% lies in the top ten. Sequencing was carried out using naive CD4+ T cells sorted from blood. As for subset: CD45RA+ positively selected. This clonotype was sampled from a man between 18 and 29 years old in good health. This chain uses TRBV4-1 with TRBJ1-1; maybe TRBD1 (6 bases). The CDR3 DNA follows: TGCGCCAGCAGCCAAGAACAAACAGGGCGGACTGAAGCTTTCTTT. Protein: CASSQEQTGRTEAFF.